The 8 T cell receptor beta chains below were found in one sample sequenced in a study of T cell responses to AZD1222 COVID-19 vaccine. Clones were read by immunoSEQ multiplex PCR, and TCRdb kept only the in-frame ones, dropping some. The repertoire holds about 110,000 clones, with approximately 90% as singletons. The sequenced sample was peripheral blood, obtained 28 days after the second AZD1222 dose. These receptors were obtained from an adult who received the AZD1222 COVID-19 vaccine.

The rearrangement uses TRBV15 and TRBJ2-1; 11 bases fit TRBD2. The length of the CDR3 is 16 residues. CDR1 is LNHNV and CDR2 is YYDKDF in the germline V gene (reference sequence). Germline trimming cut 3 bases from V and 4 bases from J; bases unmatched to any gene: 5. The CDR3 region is CATSRLAGGFYNEQFF. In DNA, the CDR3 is TGTGCCACCAGCAGGTTAGCGGGAGGGTTTTACAATGAGCAGTTCTTC.

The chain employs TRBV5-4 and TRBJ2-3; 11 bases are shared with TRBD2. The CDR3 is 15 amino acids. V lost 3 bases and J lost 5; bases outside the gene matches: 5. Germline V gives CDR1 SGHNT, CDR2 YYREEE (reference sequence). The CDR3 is CASSYSGRAKDTQYF. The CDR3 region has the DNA TGTGCCAGCAGCTATAGCGGGAGGGCGAAAGATACGCAGTATTTT.

The CDR3 loop is CASSLSFPTYEQYF. CDR3 bases: TGTGCCAGCAGTTTATCGTTCCCGACCTACGAGCAGTACTTC. This chain links TRBV27 with TRBJ2-7; D is undetermined. This CDR3 contains 14 residues. Germline loops: CDR1 MNHEY, CDR2 SMNVEV (reference sequence). Trimming removed 0 bases at V and 2 bases at J, with 8 bases between.

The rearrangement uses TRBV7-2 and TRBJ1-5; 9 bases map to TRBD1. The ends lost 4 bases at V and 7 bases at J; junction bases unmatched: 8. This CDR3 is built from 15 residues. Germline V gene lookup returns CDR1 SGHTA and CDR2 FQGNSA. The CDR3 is CASSWGQGGRQPQHF. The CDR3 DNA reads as TGTGCCAGCAGCTGGGGACAGGGCGGAAGGCAGCCCCAGCATTTT.

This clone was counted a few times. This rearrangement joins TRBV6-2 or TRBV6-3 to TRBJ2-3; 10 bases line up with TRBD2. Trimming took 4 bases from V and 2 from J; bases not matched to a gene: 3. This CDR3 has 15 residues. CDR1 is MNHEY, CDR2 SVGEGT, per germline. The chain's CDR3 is CASSSLAGVTDTQYF. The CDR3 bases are TGTGCCAGCAGTTCTCTAGCGGGAGTCACAGATACGCAGTATTTT.

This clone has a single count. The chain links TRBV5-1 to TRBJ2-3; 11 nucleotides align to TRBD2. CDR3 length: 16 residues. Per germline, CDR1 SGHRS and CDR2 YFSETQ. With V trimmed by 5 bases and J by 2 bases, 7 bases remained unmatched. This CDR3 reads CASSPGLAADTDTQYF. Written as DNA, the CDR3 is TGCGCCAGCAGTCCGGGACTAGCGGCCGACACAGATACGCAGTATTTT.

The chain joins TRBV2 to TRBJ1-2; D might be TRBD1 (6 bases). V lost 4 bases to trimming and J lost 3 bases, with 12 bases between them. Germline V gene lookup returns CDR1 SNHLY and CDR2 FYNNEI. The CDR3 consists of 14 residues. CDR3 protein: CASSVDRQDYGYTF. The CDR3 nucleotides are TGTGCCAGCAGTGTTGACAGGCAAGACTATGGCTACACCTTC. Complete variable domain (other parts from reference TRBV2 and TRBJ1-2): EPEVTQTPSHQVTQMGQEVILRCVPISNHLYFYWYRQILGQKVEFLVSFYNNEISEKSEIFDDQFSVERPDGSNFTLKIRSTKLEDSAMYFCASSVDRQDYGYTFGSGTRLTVV.

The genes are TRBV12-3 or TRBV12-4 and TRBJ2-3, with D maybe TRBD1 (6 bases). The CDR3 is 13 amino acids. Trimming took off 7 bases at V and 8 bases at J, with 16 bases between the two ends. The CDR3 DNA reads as TGTGCCAGCACCTCAACAGGGTCTGGTACGCAGTATTTT. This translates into CASTSTGSGTQYF.